This T cell receptor (beta chain) emerged from a study of metastatic and nonmetastatic thyroid tumors (dated by TCRdb to the early 2020s). General notes on the study: Repertoires from peripheral blood and from tumor or nodule tissue samples of malignant and benign thyroid patients were compared. The paper as a whole reports these results and caveats: TCR beta diversity was reported as significantly higher in malignant tumors than in benign nodules, in both blood and tumor samples.

The library was prepared using PCR. For sequencing, an Illumina HiSeq 4000 was employed. High-throughput sequencing was used to profile the TCR beta-chain CDR3 region of each patient. The authors' pipeline ran thus. Drawing on CDR3 differences between clinicopathological groups, the researchers built a classifier meant to tell apart patients with distant-metastatic papillary thyroid cancer. To measure repertoire diversity the researchers used the Shannon index, while the Morisita-Horn index served to gauge how similar the tumor and blood repertoires were. TCRdb took the public reads, trimmed them with fastp at Q25, ran MiXCR for clone calling and kept in-frame beta chains. V and J calls and clone size were set by TCRdb, not the authors. This sample lists tens of thousands of clones; more than 20% were detected once. The leading ten clones occupy about 12% of the sample. The germline ends are 5 bases apart after V is trimmed by 6 bases and J by 2 bases. The CDR3 goes from the cysteine to the phenylalanine over 12 residues. Only the CDR3 part of the read is kept: 36 bases, read in frame from the first base. Sequences SEHNR (CDR1) and FQNEAQ (CDR2) are obtained from the germline V gene (reference sequence).

Of note for this clone: It lacks a known antigen. Base qualities are not provided; no much larger clone lies one nucleotide away.

None of the patients had been given any treatment before thyroid surgery. The study retrospectively analysed patient clinical samples collected from the early 2010s to the late 2010s using T-cell receptor beta sequencing. The clonotype was recovered from a male donor with papillary thyroid cancer or a benign thyroid nodule (not recorded which). Some clones in this sample may be carry-over from other donors' samples. Recombination connected TRBV7-9 to TRBJ1-5; confidence is insufficient to name the D gene. The sample comprised tumor tissue. In nucleotide form, the sequence is TGTGCCAGCAGGAGGGGCAATCAGCCCCAGCATTTT. Translated, it gives CASRRGNQPQHF.